This T cell receptor beta chain was captured by sequencing in a study of Tregs in tolerant kidney transplant recipients. Study-wide results and limits: Few patients were studied, so findings need validation in larger groups. No direct test of biological reproducibility was done here. Tregs expanded with activated donor B cells seemed most donor-specific.

About this clone: The antigen remains unidentified.

Germline V gene lookup returns CDR1 SGDLS and CDR2 YYNGEE. The CDR3 covers 15 residues. Deletions cut 2 bases from V and 7 bases from J, with 15 bases between. Unstimulated regulatory T cells (CD4+CD25+CD127-), CD4+CD25- non-regulatory cells, CD4 and CD8 cells were FACS-sorted from thawed PBMCs. Clones were sequenced by immunoSEQ multiplex PCR, and TCRdb holds only the in-frame ones, with some missing. The sample includes about 120,000 clones, roughly nine tenths of them seen just once. This sequence originates from a human donor in good health. The sequencing input was CD4+ T cells from blood. This sequence joins TRBV9 and TRBJ1-4, with D possibly TRBD1 on 5 matching bases. Here the CDR3 reads CASSVRSGEGEKLFF. CDR3 DNA: TGTGCCAGCAGCGTCCGTTCGGGGGAGGGTGAAAAACTGTTTTTT.